The text below deals with one TCR beta chain. Its specificity is not known. With 0 bases removed from V and 1 base from J, the gap between germline ends came to 12 bases. The CDR3 spans 15 residues. CDR1 is DFQATT and CDR2 is SNEGSKA in the germline V gene (reference sequence). These data belong to a study of T cell repertoires in cytomegalovirus infection. Study-level background: HLA-C-restricted CMV epitopes, recently identified, and well-studied HLA-B-restricted ones were used by the study. Indicated by public TCR beta signatures were CMV infection and matching HLA type.

TCRdb re-called the reads through MiXCR, storing one row per CDR3 protein. The sample lists 900,000 to 950,000 distinct CDR3 sequences; roughly 30% were seen once. Study-wide points: The ex vivo response was dominated by HLA-C-restricted CMV-specific TCR beta clonotypes. Identification of carriers of CMV plus the relevant HLA was achieved through cumulative public TCR beta family frequency.

The V and J genes are TRBV20-1 and TRBJ1-1, with D possibly TRBD1 on 5 matching bases. The input for sequencing was cultured CD8+ T cells from PBMCs, taken from culture after CMV antigen stimulation. The TCR sequence derives from a human donor in good health (CMV status not recorded). Some clones in this sample may be carry-over from other donors' samples. The CDR3 sequence is CSAREFDRPNTEAFF. The CDR3 DNA reads TGCAGTGCTAGAGAGTTCGACAGACCGAACACTGAAGCTTTCTTT.